This record concerns one T cell receptor beta chain sequence. Its specificity is unknown. The CDR3 contains 14 residues. Per germline, CDR1 GTSNPN and CDR2 SVGIG (reference sequence). J was trimmed by 7 bases and V by 1 base; bases with no gene match: 4. Those who donated were healthy HIV-negative adults, with no recent acute infections or vaccinations reported. The sample belongs to a study of shared clonotypes between healthy human individuals. Overall study results and limits: Among donors, clonotype sharing was expected to be affected by sequencing depth.

Using immunoSEQ multiplex PCR, the repertoire was profiled, and TCRdb retains in-frame clones only, with some absent. The sample holds about a million clones, around 74% seen once. Sequenced input: memory CD4+ T cells sorted from blood. The subset: CD45RA-negative fraction. The rearrangement joins TRBV30 to TRBJ2-4; 10 nucleotides match TRBD2. The sequence was obtained from a man aged 18 to 30 in good health. CDR3 sequence (DNA): TGTGCCTGGAGTGCCAGCGGGAGGGGTAACATTCAGTACTTC. It specifies CAWSASGRGNIQYF.